The 2 T cell receptor beta chains presented below share a single source sample, sequenced in a study of early T cells in non-severe SARS-CoV-2 infection. TCRdb itself ran the 5' RACE reads through MiXCR, one entry per CDR3 protein. The sample includes 80,000 to 95,000 distinct CDR3 sequences, about 14% of them seen just once. Material: whole blood. Receptors were obtained from an adult who was a healthcare worker with PCR-confirmed SARS-CoV-2 infection or an uninfected control (not recorded which).

CDR3 nucleotide sequence: TGCAGCGGGACGGGACTAGCGGGGGGATTGGATACGCAGTATTTT. Amino acid sequence: CSGTGLAGGLDTQYF. This rearrangement joins TRBV29-1 to TRBJ2-3, with 15 bases fitting TRBD2. The CDR3 has 15 amino acids. J gave up 6 bases and V 7 bases, and 8 bases lay outside the gene matches. Germline values: CDR1 SQVTM, CDR2 ANQGSEA.

This clonotype was picked up a small number of times. The chain links TRBV4-3 to TRBJ2-3; D gene ambiguous. CDR3 size: 12 residues. Per germline, CDR1 LGHNA and CDR2 YSLEER. The V end was cut by 5 bases, the J end by 3 bases, with 6 bases between. In DNA, the CDR3 is TGCGCCAGCAGCAGCAGAACAGATACGCAGTATTTT. This encodes CASSSRTDTQYF.